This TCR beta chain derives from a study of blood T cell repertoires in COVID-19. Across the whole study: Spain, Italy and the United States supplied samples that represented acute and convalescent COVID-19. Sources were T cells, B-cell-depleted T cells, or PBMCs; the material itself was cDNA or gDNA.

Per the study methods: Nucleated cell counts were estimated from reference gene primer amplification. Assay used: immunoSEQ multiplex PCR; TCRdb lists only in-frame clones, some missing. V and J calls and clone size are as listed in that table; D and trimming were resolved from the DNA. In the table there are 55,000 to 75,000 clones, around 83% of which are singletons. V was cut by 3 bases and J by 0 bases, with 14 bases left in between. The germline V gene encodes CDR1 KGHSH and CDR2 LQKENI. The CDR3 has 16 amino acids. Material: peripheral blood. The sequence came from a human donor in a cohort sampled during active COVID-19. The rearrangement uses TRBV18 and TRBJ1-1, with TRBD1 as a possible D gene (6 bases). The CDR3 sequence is CASSPSTGRMNTEAFF. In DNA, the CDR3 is TGTGCCAGCTCACCCTCGACAGGACGCATGAACACTGAAGCTTTCTTT.